This TCR beta chain is drawn from a study of CD8 T cells in ankylosing spondylitis. In making TCR beta libraries, quantitative 5'-RACE with molecular barcodes was used. TCRdb re-derived calls from the 5' RACE reads in MiXCR, one entry per CDR3 protein. The data show around 770,000 distinct CDR3 sequences, 10% to 15% seen once. This clonotype has at least ten counts. Its matching antigen is unknown. Study-wide results and limits: Apparently characteristic of ankylosing spondylitis blood was a TCR beta motif (roughly eight highly homologous variants). It was reported that disease-linked clones were significantly enriched in matched ankylosing spondylitis synovial fluid. A number of the motif variants had already been described in reactive arthritis synovial fluid and blood.

Between the trimmed V and J ends, which lost 3 bases and 1 base, there was a span of 7 bases. Germline loops: CDR1 SGHNT, CDR2 YYREEE (reference sequence). The CDR3 loop spans 13 amino acids. Sequenced: blood, either unsorted or a sorted T cell fraction (not recorded which). J is TRBJ1-2 and V is TRBV5-4; D gene unclear. The TCR sequence derives from a male donor with ankylosing spondylitis. CDR3 region: CASSSGDNYGYTF. CDR3 nucleotide sequence: TGTGCCAGCAGCTCGGGCGATAACTATGGCTACACCTTC.